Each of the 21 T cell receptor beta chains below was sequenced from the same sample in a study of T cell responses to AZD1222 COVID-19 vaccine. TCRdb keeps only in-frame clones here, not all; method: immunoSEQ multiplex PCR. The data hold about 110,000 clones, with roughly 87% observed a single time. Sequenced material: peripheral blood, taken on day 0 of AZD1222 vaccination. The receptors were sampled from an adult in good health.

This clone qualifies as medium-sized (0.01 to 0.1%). The CDR3 region has the DNA TGTGCCAGCAGTTACTCGACTAGGCTGGATACGCAGTATTTT. Its translation: CASSYSTRLDTQYF. The rearrangement links TRBV6-5 to TRBJ2-3, with D tentatively TRBD2 (6 bases). V dropped 0 bases and J dropped 6 bases, with 10 bases sitting between them. This CDR3 is built from 14 residues. Germline lookup yields CDR1 MNHEY and CDR2 SVGAGI.

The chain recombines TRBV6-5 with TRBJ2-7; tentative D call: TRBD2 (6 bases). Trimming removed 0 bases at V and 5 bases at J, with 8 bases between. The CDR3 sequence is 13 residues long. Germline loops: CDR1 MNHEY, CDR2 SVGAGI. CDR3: CASSYSTGDEQYF. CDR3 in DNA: TGTGCCAGCAGTTACTCGACGGGGGACGAGCAGTACTTC.

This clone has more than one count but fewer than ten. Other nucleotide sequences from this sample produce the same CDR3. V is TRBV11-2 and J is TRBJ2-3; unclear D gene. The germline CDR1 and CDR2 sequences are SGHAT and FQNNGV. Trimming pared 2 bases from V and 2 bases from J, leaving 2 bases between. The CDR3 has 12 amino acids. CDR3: CASSLITDTQYF. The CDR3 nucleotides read TGTGCCAGCAGCTTAATCACAGATACGCAGTATTTT. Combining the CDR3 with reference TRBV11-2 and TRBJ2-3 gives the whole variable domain EAGVAQSPRYKIIEKRQSVAFWCNPISGHATLYWYQQILGQGPKLLIQFQNNGVVDDSQLPKDRFSAERLKGVDSTLKIQPAKLEDSAVYLCASSLITDTQYFGPGTRLTVL.

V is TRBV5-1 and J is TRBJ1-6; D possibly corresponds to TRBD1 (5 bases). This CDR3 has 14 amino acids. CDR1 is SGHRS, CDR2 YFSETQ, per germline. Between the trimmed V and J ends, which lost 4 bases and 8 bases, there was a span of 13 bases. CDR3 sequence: CASSTGDGDSPLHF. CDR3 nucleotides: TGCGCCAGCAGCACCGGGGACGGGGATTCACCCCTCCACTTT.

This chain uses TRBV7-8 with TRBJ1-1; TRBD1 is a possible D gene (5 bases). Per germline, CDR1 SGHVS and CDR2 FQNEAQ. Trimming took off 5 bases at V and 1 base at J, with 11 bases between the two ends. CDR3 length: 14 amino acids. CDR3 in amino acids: CASSPQTENTEAFF. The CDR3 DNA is TGTGCCAGCAGCCCTCAGACAGAGAACACTGAAGCTTTCTTT.

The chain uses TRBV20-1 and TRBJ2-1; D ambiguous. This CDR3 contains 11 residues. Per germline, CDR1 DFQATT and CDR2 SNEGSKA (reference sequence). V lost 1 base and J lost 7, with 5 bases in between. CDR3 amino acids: CSARVENEQFF. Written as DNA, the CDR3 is TGCAGTGCTAGAGTCGAGAATGAGCAGTTCTTC.

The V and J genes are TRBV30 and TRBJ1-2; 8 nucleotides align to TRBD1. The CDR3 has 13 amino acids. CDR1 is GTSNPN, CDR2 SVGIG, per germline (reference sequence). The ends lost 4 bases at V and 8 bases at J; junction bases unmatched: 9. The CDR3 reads CAWNGQGPHGYTF. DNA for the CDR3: TGTGCCTGGAACGGACAGGGACCACACGGCTACACCTTC.

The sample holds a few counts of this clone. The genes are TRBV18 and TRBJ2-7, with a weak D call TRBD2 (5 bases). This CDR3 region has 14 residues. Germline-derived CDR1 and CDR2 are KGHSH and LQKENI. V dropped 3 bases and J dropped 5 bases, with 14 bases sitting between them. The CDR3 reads CASSPRGSENEQYF. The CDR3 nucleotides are TGTGCCAGCTCACCTCGAGGGTCCGAGAACGAGCAGTACTTC.

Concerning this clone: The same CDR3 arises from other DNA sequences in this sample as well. The CDR3 nucleotides are TGTGCCAGCAAGACAGGGAGCTCCTATAATTCACCCCTCCACTTT. It yields the protein CASKTGSSYNSPLHF. The J gene is TRBJ1-6, the V gene TRBV19, with 7 bases identical to TRBD1. The CDR3 contains 15 residues. The trim removed 9 bases at V and 0 bases at J, leaving 5 bases unmatched. Per the germline V gene, CDR1 is LNHDA and CDR2 is SQIVND (reference sequence). The full variable domain, its missing parts supplied by reference TRBV19 and TRBJ1-6, is DGGITQSPKYLFRKEGQNVTLSCEQNLNHDAMYWYRQDPGQGLRLIYYSQIVNDFQKGDIAEGYSVSREKKESFPLTVTSAQKNPTAFYLCASKTGSSYNSPLHFGNGTRLTVT.

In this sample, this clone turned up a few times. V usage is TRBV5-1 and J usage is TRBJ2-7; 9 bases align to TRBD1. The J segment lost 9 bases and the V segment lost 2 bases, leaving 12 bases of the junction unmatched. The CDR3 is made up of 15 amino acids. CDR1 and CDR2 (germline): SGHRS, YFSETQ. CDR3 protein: CASSFTGTGWDGQYF. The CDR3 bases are TGCGCCAGCAGCTTTACCGGGACAGGGTGGGACGGGCAGTACTTC. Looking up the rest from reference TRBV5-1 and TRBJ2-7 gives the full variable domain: KAGVTQTPRYLIKTRGQQVTLSCSPISGHRSVSWYQQTPGQGLQFLFEYFSETQRNKGNFPGRFSGRQFSNSRSEMNVSTLELGDSALYLCASSFTGTGWDGQYFGPGTRLTVT.

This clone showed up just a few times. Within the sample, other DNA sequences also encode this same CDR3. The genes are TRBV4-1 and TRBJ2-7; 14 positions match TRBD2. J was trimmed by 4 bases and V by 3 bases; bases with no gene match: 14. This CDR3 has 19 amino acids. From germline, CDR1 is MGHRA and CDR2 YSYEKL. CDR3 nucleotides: TGCGCCAGCAGCCAGTCCCCGGGACTAGCGGGAGAGGCAACTTACGAGCAGTACTTC. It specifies CASSQSPGLAGEATYEQYF.

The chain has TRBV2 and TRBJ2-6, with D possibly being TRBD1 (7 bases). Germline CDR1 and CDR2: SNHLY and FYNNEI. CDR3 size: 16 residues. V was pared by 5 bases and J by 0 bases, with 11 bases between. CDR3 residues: CASSPGGYSGANVLTF. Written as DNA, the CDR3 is TGTGCCAGCAGTCCAGGGGGGTACTCTGGGGCCAACGTCCTGACTTTC. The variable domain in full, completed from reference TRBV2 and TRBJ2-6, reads EPEVTQTPSHQVTQMGQEVILRCVPISNHLYFYWYRQILGQKVEFLVSFYNNEISEKSEIFDDQFSVERPDGSNFTLKIRSTKLEDSAMYFCASSPGGYSGANVLTFGAGSRLTVL.

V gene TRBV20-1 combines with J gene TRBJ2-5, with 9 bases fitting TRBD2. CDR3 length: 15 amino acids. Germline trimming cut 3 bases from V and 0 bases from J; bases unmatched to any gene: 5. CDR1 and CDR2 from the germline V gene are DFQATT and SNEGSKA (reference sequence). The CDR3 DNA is TGCAGTGCTAGTTTACTAGCGGGCTACCAAGAGACCCAGTACTTC. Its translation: CSASLLAGYQETQYF.

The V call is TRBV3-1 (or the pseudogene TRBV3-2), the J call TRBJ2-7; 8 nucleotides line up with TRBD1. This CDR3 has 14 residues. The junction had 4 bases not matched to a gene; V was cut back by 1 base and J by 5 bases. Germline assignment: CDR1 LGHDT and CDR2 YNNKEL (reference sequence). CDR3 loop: CASSQGQGSHEQYF. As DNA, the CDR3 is TGTGCCAGCAGCCAAGGACAGGGGTCCCACGAGCAGTACTTC.

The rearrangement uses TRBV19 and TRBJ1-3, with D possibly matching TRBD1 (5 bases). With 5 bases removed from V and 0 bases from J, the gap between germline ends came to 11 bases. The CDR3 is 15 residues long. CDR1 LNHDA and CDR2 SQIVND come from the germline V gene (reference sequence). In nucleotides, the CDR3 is TGTGCCAGTAGTGGGGGACGGAACTCTGGAAACACCATATATTTT. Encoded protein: CASSGGRNSGNTIYF.

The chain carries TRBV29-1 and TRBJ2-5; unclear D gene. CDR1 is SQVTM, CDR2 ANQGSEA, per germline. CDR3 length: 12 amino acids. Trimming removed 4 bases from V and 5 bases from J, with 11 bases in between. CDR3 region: CSVAFARETQYF. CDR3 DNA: TGCAGCGTTGCCTTTGCAAGGGAGACCCAGTACTTC.

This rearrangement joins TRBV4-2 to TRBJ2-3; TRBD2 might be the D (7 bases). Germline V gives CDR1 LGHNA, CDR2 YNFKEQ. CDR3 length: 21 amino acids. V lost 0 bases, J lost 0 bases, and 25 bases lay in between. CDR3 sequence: CASSQEGGASLSRMSTDTQYF. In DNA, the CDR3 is TGTGCCAGCAGCCAAGAGGGGGGGGCTAGCCTCTCCCGTATGAGCACAGATACGCAGTATTTT.

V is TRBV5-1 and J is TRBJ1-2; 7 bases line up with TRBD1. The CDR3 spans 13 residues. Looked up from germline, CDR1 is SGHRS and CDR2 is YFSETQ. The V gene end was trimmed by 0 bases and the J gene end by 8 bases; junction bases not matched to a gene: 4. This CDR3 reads CASSLVTGQGYTF. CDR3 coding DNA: TGCGCCAGCAGCTTGGTGACAGGGCAAGGCTACACCTTC.

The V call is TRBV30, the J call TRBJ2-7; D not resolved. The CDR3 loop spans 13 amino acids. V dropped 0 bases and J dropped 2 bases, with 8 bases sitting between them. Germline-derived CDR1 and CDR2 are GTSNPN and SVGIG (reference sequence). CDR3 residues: CAWSVKAAYEQYF. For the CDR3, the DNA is TGTGCCTGGAGTGTAAAGGCAGCCTACGAGCAGTACTTC.

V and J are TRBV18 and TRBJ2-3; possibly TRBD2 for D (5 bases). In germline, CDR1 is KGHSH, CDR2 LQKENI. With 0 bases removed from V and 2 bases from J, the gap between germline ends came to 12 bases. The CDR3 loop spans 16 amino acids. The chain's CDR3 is CASSPPFGLPTDTQYF. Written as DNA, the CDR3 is TGTGCCAGCTCACCACCTTTTGGACTCCCCACAGATACGCAGTATTTT.

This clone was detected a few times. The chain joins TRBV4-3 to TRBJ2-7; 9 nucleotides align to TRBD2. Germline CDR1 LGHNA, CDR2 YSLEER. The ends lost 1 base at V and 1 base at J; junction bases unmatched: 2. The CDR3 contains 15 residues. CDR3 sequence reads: CASSQGAGGSYEQYF. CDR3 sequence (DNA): TGCGCCAGCAGCCAAGGGGCGGGGGGGTCCTACGAGCAGTACTTC.